These 24 T cell receptor beta chains share one sample of origin, sequenced in a study of tumor and adjacent non-tumor tissue in lung cancer. The library came from three nested PCR rounds adapted from ARM-PCR protocols. One entry per CDR3 protein results from TCRdb running MiXCR on the multiplex PCR reads. The sample carries about 110,000 distinct CDR3 sequences, 50% to 70% recorded once. The template was RNA from unsorted bulk tissue. More than 3 cm separated this lung sample from the edge of the tumor. The specimen was distant non-tumor lung tissue. Every receptor here comes from a man aged 60-69 years with non-small cell lung cancer.

About this clonotype: The junction and the germline gene differ at one end; a read error may be behind it. The chain is built from TRBV11-3 and TRBJ2-2; D may be TRBD2 (5 bases). The CDR3 has 14 amino acids. Germline assignment: CDR1 SGHNT and CDR2 YENEEA. CDR3 DNA sequence: TGTGCCAGCAGCCCCGAGGAGTTCACCGGGGAGTTGTCTTTT. Translating it yields CASSPEEFTGELSF.

This clonotype was counted at least ten times. The chain has TRBV14 and TRBJ1-2; unclear D gene. This CDR3 has 14 amino acids. The V gene lost 4 bases and the J gene lost 5 bases, with 14 bases spanning the gap. Germline V CDR1 and CDR2: SGHDN, FVKESK. For the CDR3, the DNA is TGTGCCAGCAGCCCCTCTAGCGGGCTGTATGGCTACACCTTC. It yields the protein CASSPSSGLYGYTF.

This clonotype occurred once. The chain combines TRBV4-1 with TRBJ1-5, with D hard to call. The germline V gene has CDR1 MGHRA and CDR2 YSYEKL. This CDR3 has 15 residues. Deletions cut 0 bases from V and 11 bases from J, with 17 bases between. The CDR3 nucleotides are TGCGCCAGCAGCCAAGATATGGGGAGCAATCATACCCAGCATTTT. It yields the protein CASSQDMGSNHTQHF.

This clonotype was counted a few times. A single base separates this from a much larger clone, so it may be a read error. This rearrangement joins TRBV6-6 to TRBJ1-5; no clear D gene. The CDR3 consists of 12 residues. Germline loops: CDR1 MNHNY, CDR2 SVGAGI (reference sequence). Trimming stripped 9 bases from V and 3 bases from J, with 9 bases between. The CDR3 DNA follows: TGTGCCAGGAGTCCGACCAATCAGCCCCAGCATTTT. Its protein is CARSPTNQPQHF.

Points on this clonotype: A much more abundant neighbour one base away suggests this may be a read error. V and J are TRBV6-6 and TRBJ1-6; 8 nucleotides line up with TRBD1. The CDR3 is made up of 17 amino acids. Germline-derived CDR1 and CDR2 are MNHNY and SVGAGI (reference sequence). The CDR3 region has the DNA TGTGCCACCAGTAGTGGACAGGGTAGCTCCTATAATTCACCCCTCCACTTT. It translates to CATSSGQGSSYNSPLHF.

The V and J genes are TRBV5-4 and TRBJ2-5; TRBD1 or TRBD2 may be the D gene (6 bases each). Germline-derived CDR1 and CDR2 are SGHNT and YYREEE (reference sequence). The CDR3 is 15 residues long. Trimming shortened V by 6 bases and J by 5 bases, and 20 bases separated the two germline ends. The CDR3 loop is CASNAQSGAAETQYF. The CDR3 nucleotides read TGTGCCAGCAATGCCCAGTCGGGGGCCGCGGAGACCCAGTACTTC.

A remark on this clonotype: A junction boundary mismatches the germline segment, possibly from a read error. The chain links TRBV20-1 to TRBJ1-2; unclear D gene. The CDR3 has 14 amino acids. The germline CDR1 and CDR2 sequences are DFQATT and SNEGSKA (reference sequence). Here the CDR3 DNA reads TGCAGTACTAGAGATCCCGGGGCTAACTATGGCTACACCTTC. Its protein product is CSTRDPGANYGYTF.

This clonotype has just a few counts. This chain's CDR3 is CSVQHTSGGTDTQYF. CDR3 in DNA: TGCAGTGTTCAGCATACTAGCGGGGGAACAGATACGCAGTATTTT. The chain recombines TRBV20-1 with TRBJ2-3, with 11 bases aligning to TRBD2. V shed 7 bases, J shed 3 bases, and the junction held 9 bases outside the gene matches. Germline V CDR1 and CDR2: DFQATT, SNEGSKA (reference sequence). This CDR3 is built from 15 residues.

The chain recombines TRBV28 with TRBJ1-5; D uncertain. Germline V gene data show CDR1 as MDHEN and CDR2 as SYDVKM. V was pared by 10 bases and J by 5 bases, with 15 bases between. The CDR3 sequence is 13 residues long. CDR3 residues: CANRPLRHQPQHF. DNA for the CDR3: TGTGCCAACCGGCCCCTACGTCATCAGCCCCAGCATTTT.

About this clonotype itself: The junction and the germline gene differ at one end; a read error may be behind it. The gene calls are TRBV11-3 and TRBJ2-1; possibly TRBD2 for D (6 bases). The CDR3 totals 15 residues. Germline V gene sequence: CDR1 SGHNT, CDR2 YENEEA. CDR3 region: CASSLKRGGRNEQFF. The CDR3 DNA sequence: TGTGCCAGCAGCTTAAAACGGGGAGGACGGAATGAACAGTTCTTC.

J is TRBJ1-3 and V is TRBV30, with D uncertain. This CDR3 is built from 12 residues. The germline CDR1 and CDR2 sequences are GTSNPN and SVGIG (reference sequence). Trimming pared 3 bases from V and 4 bases from J, leaving 7 bases between. The CDR3 nucleotides read TGTGCCTGGAGGAAACAAGGAAACACCATATATTTT. Its translation is CAWRKQGNTIYF.

This clonotype was counted ten times or more. The V call is TRBV6-1, the J call TRBJ2-1; D possibly corresponds to TRBD1 (5 bases). CDR3 size: 14 residues. With 5 bases removed from V and 5 bases from J, the gap between germline ends came to 13 bases. The germline gives CDR1 MNHNS, CDR2 SASEGT. CDR3 coding DNA: TGTGCCAGCAGTAAAGAGACAGTCGACAATGAGCAGTTCTTC. Translating it yields CASSKETVDNEQFF.

CDR3 nucleotides: TGTGCCAGCAGAGCAAGGACAGGGAGCACAGATACGCAGTATTTT. Residues: CASRARTGSTDTQYF. The chain uses TRBV12-3 or TRBV12-4 and TRBJ2-3, with 8 bases identical to TRBD1. With V trimmed by 6 bases and J by 0 bases, 5 bases remained unmatched. This CDR3 region has 15 residues.

The rearrangement links TRBV4-1 to TRBJ1-2; no clear D gene. The length of the CDR3 is 15 residues. Germline V gives CDR1 MGHRA, CDR2 YSYEKL. Trimming cost V 0 bases and J 8 bases, with 16 bases left between them. CDR3 DNA sequence: TGCGCCAGCAGCCAAGAGTATCCCTCCAAGGCCGGCTACACCTTC. Protein sequence: CASSQEYPSKAGYTF.

Of note for this clonotype: Without the conserved terminal phenylalanine or tryptophan, this CDR3 likely stems from a read error. The chain recombines TRBV5-4 with TRBJ1-2; D possibly corresponds to TRBD1 (6 bases). Per the germline V gene, CDR1 is SGHNT and CDR2 is YYREEE (reference sequence). This CDR3 is 13 amino acids long. DNA of the CDR3: TGTGCAGTCAAGGGGGTTACTGACTATGGCTACACCTAC. This sequence encodes CAVKGVTDYGYTY.

This clonotype was recorded at least ten times. CDR3 loop: CASSLGQGVTYEQYF. The CDR3, as DNA: TGCGCCAGCAGCTTGGGGCAGGGAGTTACCTACGAGCAGTACTTC. The chain has TRBV5-1 and TRBJ2-7, with D possibly called TRBD1 or TRBD2 (5 bases each). The CDR3 sequence is 15 residues long. Germline V gives CDR1 SGHRS, CDR2 YFSETQ. V was pared by 0 bases and J by 2 bases, with 12 bases between.

As concerns this clonotype: With a much larger clone just one base away, this may be a read error. J is TRBJ1-2 and V is TRBV20-1; no reliable D call. Trimming stripped 4 bases from V and 4 bases from J, with 10 bases between. The V gene's germline CDR1 is DFQATT and CDR2 SNEGSKA (reference sequence). This CDR3 is 12 amino acids long. The CDR3 bases are TGCAGTGCTACTAAAATCAGCTATGGCTACACCTTC. It specifies CSATKISYGYTF.

With regard to this clonotype: The conserved phenylalanine or tryptophan is not found at the CDR3 terminus, so this likely reflects a read error. The chain joins TRBV7-2 to TRBJ2-1, with D uncertain. V was cut by 5 bases and J by 4 bases, with 3 bases left in between. The CDR3 extends over 11 amino acids. Germline CDR1 and CDR2: SGHTA and FQGNSA. DNA of the CDR3: TGTGCCAGCAGCCGATACAATGAGCAGTTCCTC. It codes for CASSRYNEQFL.

This clonotype was observed a handful of times. Its ends do not fully match the called genes, so a read error is possible. This chain joins TRBV11-2 and TRBJ2-5; the D gene is possibly TRBD2 (6 bases). The CDR3 is made up of 16 amino acids. The V gene's germline CDR1 is SGHAT and CDR2 FQNNGV. In DNA, the CDR3 is TGTGCCAGCAGCCCCCGTACTAGCTGGGTAGGGGAGACTCAGTACTTC. Translation: CASSPRTSWVGETQYF.

Concerning this clonotype: At one end, the junction sequence differs from germline, possibly due to a read error. In nucleotides, the CDR3 is TGTGCCAGCAGTGGATACTGGAGACAAGCCTTC. As protein: CASSGYWRQAF. The genes are TRBV6-1 and TRBJ2-1; D is unclear. Germline loops: CDR1 MNHNS, CDR2 SASEGT. The CDR3 has 11 amino acids.

A word on this clonotype: A much larger clone differs by one base, so this may be a read error. The chain joins TRBV20-1 to TRBJ2-7; 7 positions agree with TRBD1. The germline V gene has CDR1 DFQATT and CDR2 SNEGSKA (reference sequence). Trimming removed 5 bases from V and 6 bases from J; junction bases left unmatched: 16. The CDR3 is made up of 15 amino acids. This CDR3 reads CSAFPGTVGITEQYF. Written as DNA, the CDR3 is TGCAGTGCTTTCCCCGGGACAGTGGGAATTACCGAGCAGTACTTC.

Worth noting for this clonotype: One junction end disagrees with the germline gene, perhaps due to a read error. The V call is TRBV6-1, the J call TRBJ1-6, with 8 bases that match TRBD1. The germline V gene has CDR1 MNHNS and CDR2 SASEGT. CDR3 length: 15 amino acids. CDR3 DNA: TGTGCCAGCAGTTCGAGGACAGGGTTTAATTCACACCTCCACTTT. Its protein product is CASSSRTGFNSHLHF.

Note on this clonotype: It may be a read error: a sequence one base away is much more abundant. The rearrangement links TRBV28 to TRBJ1-2; D ambiguous. The CDR3 totals 14 residues. Germline CDR1 reads MDHEN; CDR2 reads SYDVKM. CDR3 loop: CASSPLGLNYDYTF. CDR3 DNA: TGTGCCAGCAGTCCACTCGGACTAAACTATGACTACACCTTC.

The CDR3 here is CSARGWAGTGTGKFF. Here the CDR3 DNA reads TGCAGTGCTAGAGGATGGGCCGGGACCGGGACAGGGAAGTTCTTC. This sequence joins TRBV20-1 and TRBJ2-1; 9 nucleotides match TRBD1. With 1 base clipped from V and 14 bases from J, the junction kept 15 bases outside the gene matches. CDR1 and CDR2 from the germline V gene are DFQATT and SNEGSKA (reference sequence). The CDR3 sequence is 15 residues long.